This is a list of T cell receptor beta chains from one sample in a study of response to subunit inactivated influenza vaccine. TCRdb reprocessed the RT-PCR reads with MiXCR, giving one entry per CDR3 protein. The sample contains hundreds of thousands of distinct CDR3 sequences, about 11% of which appear only once. This sample also appeared in a second study, on T cells expressing NK-cell markers.

Sequences were derived from PBMCs from blood, sampled on the day of vaccination. The receptors were gathered from a middle-aged man who received an inactivated influenza vaccine. CDR3s include the opening cysteine and the closing phenylalanine or tryptophan. The order of the fields is V gene, J gene, D gene, clone size, CDR3 protein, CDR3 DNA. The D gene is left open where the match is weak. Not every row has a clone size; where given, it reads once, few, many or a size class.

TRBV6-5	TRBJ2-3	-	-	CASSSLGLADTQYF	TGTGCCAGCAGTTCCCTAGGTCTTGCAGATACGCAGTATTTT
TRBV7-2	TRBJ2-1	TRBD2	many	CASSRRGLAGVREQFF	TGTGCCAGCAGCCGCAGAGGACTAGCGGGAGTTCGCGAGCAGTTCTTC
TRBV4-3	TRBJ2-2	-	few	CASSQDQSSPNTGELFF	TGCGCCAGCAGCCAAGATCAATCTAGCCCGAACACCGGGGAGCTGTTTTTT
TRBV12-3/TRBV12-4	TRBJ2-5	TRBD2	few	CASRASSGRARETQYF	TGTGCCAGCAGGGCCTCAAGCGGGAGGGCCCGAGAGACCCAGTACTTC
TRBV29-1	TRBJ2-2	-	few	CSVGSIGGELFF	TGCAGCGTTGGGTCGATTGGAGGGGAGCTGTTTTTT
TRBV28	TRBJ2-7	-	few	CASSLRLVRYEQYF	TGTGCCAGCAGTTTACGACTAGTCCGGTACGAGCAGTACTTC
TRBV7-9	TRBJ1-1	-	few	CASSSTWAGNTEAFF	TGTGCCAGCAGCTCGACTTGGGCAGGTAACACTGAAGCTTTCTTT
TRBV20-1	TRBJ2-7	TRBD2	-	CSARTGGIYEQYF	TGCAGTGCTAGGACCGGGGGGATATACGAGCAGTACTTC
TRBV4-2	TRBJ2-3	-	many	CASSQDTAGTTDTQYF	TGTGCCAGCAGCCAAGATACCGCGGGGACCACAGATACGCAGTATTTT
TRBV5-6	TRBJ2-5	-	few	CASSLGTDRTQYF	TGTGCCAGCAGCTTGGGGACAGATAGGACCCAGTACTTC
TRBV29-1	TRBJ2-7	TRBD1	few	CSVEPRDRGTHEQYF	TGCAGCGTTGAACCGCGGGACAGGGGCACTCACGAGCAGTACTTC
TRBV6-5	TRBJ2-5	-	-	CASSYGPGSETQYF	TGTGCCAGCAGTTACGGGCCAGGGTCAGAGACCCAGTACTTC
TRBV11-2	TRBJ1-2	TRBD1	many	CASSLMAFADRDGYTF	TGTGCCAGCAGCTTAATGGCCTTTGCTGACAGGGACGGCTACACCTTC
TRBV6-5	TRBJ2-5	TRBD2	many	CASSLQLAGVEETQYF	TGTGCCAGCAGTTTGCAACTAGCGGGAGTAGAAGAGACCCAGTACTTC
TRBV6-1	TRBJ2-5	-	few	CASKRLQQETQYF	TGTGCCAGCAAACGACTGCAACAAGAGACCCAGTACTTC
TRBV6-2/TRBV6-3	TRBJ2-5	TRBD2	few	CASSYPGLAGGLYQETQYF	TGTGCCAGCAGTTACCCCGGACTAGCGGGAGGCCTGTACCAAGAGACCCAGTACTTC
TRBV12-3/TRBV12-4	TRBJ1-1	-	-	CASSLDGFRAEAFF	TGTGCCAGCAGTTTGGATGGGTTTAGGGCTGAAGCTTTCTTT
TRBV7-9	TRBJ1-2	-	many	CASSLGGANYDGYTF	TGTGCCAGCAGCTTAGGGGGGGCCAACTATGATGGCTACACCTTC
TRBV9	TRBJ2-1	TRBD2	-	CASSSSGSSSNEQFF	TGTGCCAGCAGCTCGAGCGGGAGTTCAAGCAATGAGCAGTTCTTC
TRBV3-1	TRBJ2-7	TRBD2	many	CASSQVGRNHEQYF	TGTGCCAGCAGCCAGGTCGGGAGGAACCACGAGCAGTACTTC
TRBV7-3	TRBJ1-1	TRBD1	-	CASSLGQGFSEAFF	TGTGCCAGCAGCCTGGGACAGGGTTTTTCTGAAGCTTTCTTT
TRBV12-3/TRBV12-4	TRBJ1-1	-	few	CASSLGWTEIMNTEAFF	TGTGCCAGCAGTTTAGGCTGGACAGAGATCATGAACACTGAAGCTTTCTTT
TRBV4-3	TRBJ2-1	TRBD2	-	CASSLGTSGFENEQFF	TGCGCCAGCAGCCTAGGGACTAGCGGTTTCGAAAATGAGCAGTTCTTC
TRBV6-2/TRBV6-3	TRBJ1-1	-	-	CASSFRTVIDTEAFF	TGTGCCAGCAGTTTCCGGACAGTGATTGACACTGAAGCTTTCTTT
TRBV18	TRBJ1-1	TRBD1	few	CASSPTQGAGVNTEAFF	TGTGCCAGCTCACCAACACAGGGGGCTGGGGTGAACACTGAAGCTTTCTTT
TRBV20-1	TRBJ2-5	TRBD2	-	CSAIGRSSETQYF	TGCAGTGCTATCGGGAGGAGTTCCGAGACCCAGTACTTC
TRBV30	TRBJ2-3	TRBD2	-	CAWSVRRLAGSADTQYF	TGTGCCTGGAGCGTCAGGAGACTAGCGGGTTCGGCGGATACGCAGTATTTT
TRBV12-3/TRBV12-4	TRBJ2-2	-	-	CASSFFGSGELFF	TGTGCCAGCAGTTTTTTTGGGTCCGGGGAGCTGTTTTTT
TRBV6-2/TRBV6-3	TRBJ1-5	-	-	CASSYGGRQPQHF	TGTGCCAGCAGTTATGGGGGGCGTCAGCCCCAGCATTTT
TRBV25-1	TRBJ2-1	-	few	CASSQNRDYNEQFF	TGTGCCAGCAGCCAAAACAGGGACTACAATGAGCAGTTCTTC
TRBV19	TRBJ2-7	-	-	CASRKGRDSNEQYF	TGTGCCAGTAGGAAAGGCCGGGATTCCAACGAGCAGTACTTC
TRBV5-1	TRBJ2-5	-	-	CASSLQGPRETQYF	TGCGCCAGCAGCTTGCAGGGTCCTAGGGAGACCCAGTACTTC
TRBV6-5	TRBJ1-5	-	-	CASSYSSQGVWSNQPQHF	TGTGCCAGCAGTTACTCCTCCCAGGGTGTGTGGAGCAATCAGCCCCAGCATTTT
TRBV2	TRBJ2-1	TRBD1	-	CAIKDRLGSNEQFF	TGTGCCATTAAGGACAGGCTAGGGTCCAATGAGCAGTTCTTC
TRBV7-8	TRBJ2-1	-	-	CASTLRLPLNEQFF	TGTGCCAGCACCCTTAGGCTTCCCCTCAATGAGCAGTTCTTC
TRBV10-2	TRBJ2-1	TRBD1	-	CASGKTGANEQFF	TGCGCCAGCGGGAAGACAGGGGCGAATGAGCAGTTCTTC
TRBV7-2	TRBJ2-7	TRBD1	-	CASSKGPGQGVYEQYF	TGTGCCAGCAGCAAAGGCCCGGGACAGGGGGTCTACGAGCAGTACTTC
TRBV9	TRBJ1-2	-	-	CASSAGRGYGYTF	TGTGCCAGCAGCGCTGGGAGGGGCTATGGCTACACCTTC
TRBV9	TRBJ2-1	-	few	CASSVRQGGYEQFF	TGTGCCAGCAGCGTTAGACAGGGAGGTTATGAGCAGTTCTTC
TRBV5-4	TRBJ2-3	TRBD2	few	CASSSLAYTDTQYF	TGTGCCAGCAGCTCACTAGCGTACACAGATACGCAGTATTTT
TRBV20-1	TRBJ1-2	-	many	CSARNTNYGYTF	TGCAGTGCTAGAAACACGAACTATGGCTACACCTTC
TRBV29-1	TRBJ2-1	-	many	CSVGGPWRGEGNEQFF	TGCAGCGTTGGGGGCCCATGGAGGGGTGAGGGCAATGAGCAGTTCTTC
TRBV5-1	TRBJ2-5	TRBD1	-	CASSQGQGAQETQYF	TGCGCCAGCAGCCAGGGACAGGGGGCTCAAGAGACCCAGTACTTC
TRBV3-1	TRBJ2-3	-	-	CASSQRNRRPTDTQYF	TGTGCCAGCAGCCAGAGGAACAGGAGACCCACAGATACGCAGTATTTT
TRBV11-1	TRBJ2-5	-	many	CASSFPDRERSKDQETQYF	TGTGCCAGCAGCTTTCCGGACAGAGAGAGAAGTAAAGACCAAGAGACCCAGTACTTC
TRBV5-1	TRBJ1-6	-	-	CASRPDGFYNSPLHF	TGCGCCAGCAGACCGGACGGATTTTATAATTCACCCCTCCACTTT
TRBV9	TRBJ2-7	-	-	CASSTSGVSHEQYF	TGTGCCAGCAGCACCTCCGGTGTGAGCCACGAGCAGTACTTC
TRBV12-3/TRBV12-4	TRBJ2-5	TRBD2	few	CASSLSGGTPFQTQYF	TGTGCCAGCAGCCTTAGCGGGGGGACCCCATTCCAGACCCAGTACTTC
TRBV6-2/TRBV6-3	TRBJ2-3	-	many	CASSSPGGAFGLDRTDTQYF	TGTGCCAGCAGCTCCCCAGGGGGGGCATTCGGACTAGATCGCACAGATACGCAGTATTTT
TRBV20-1	TRBJ2-3	-	few	CSASRADTQYF	TGCAGTGCTAGTAGGGCAGATACGCAGTATTTT
TRBV19	TRBJ1-2	-	-	CASSAPGPYGYTF	TGTGCCAGTAGTGCGCCGGGGCCCTATGGCTACACCTTC
TRBV18	TRBJ1-2	TRBD1	few	CASSEKTGYHGYTF	TGTGCCAGCTCAGAGAAGACAGGGTATCATGGCTACACCTTC
TRBV6-2/TRBV6-3	TRBJ2-1	TRBD2	once	CASSYPGVLAGDGPFYNEQFF	TGTGCCAGCAGTTACCCAGGCGTACTAGCGGGAGATGGGCCCTTCTACAATGAGCAGTTCTTC
TRBV6-1	TRBJ1-1	-	few	CASSGLGANTEAFF	TGTGCCAGCAGTGGCCTGGGGGCAAACACTGAAGCTTTCTTT
TRBV14	TRBJ2-5	-	few	CASSQDRDIEEETQYF	TGTGCCAGCAGCCAGGACCGGGACATCGAGGAAGAGACCCAGTACTTC
TRBV27	TRBJ2-1	-	-	CASSLTGANNEQFF	TGTGCCAGCAGTTTAACCGGGGCAAACAATGAGCAGTTCTTC